This TCR beta chain came from a study of vaccination and CD4 T cells after COVID-19. Background on the study: Each participant underwent a two-dose regimen of either the BNT162b2 or the mRNA-1273 vaccine.

Sequencing of the DNA from cultured CD4+ T cells was carried out with the Oncomine TCR Beta short-read assay. Investigators obtained genomic DNA by extraction from cultured CD4+ T cells. Using its own MiXCR run on the PCR reads, TCRdb lists one record per CDR3 protein. The sample contains approximately 7,900 distinct CDR3 sequences, more than 35% of which appear only once. For this clonotype: Its cognate antigen is unknown.

Treatment reported: roughly 10-day PBMC culture with coronavirus spike peptide pools or control peptides (ViraFEST assay). According to the study, CD4+ T cells from the unexposed donor were gathered ahead of the COVID-19 pandemic (2011-2018). Peptide-pool expansion of antigen-specific T cells preceded TCR sequencing in ViraFEST. CDR1 SGHRS and CDR2 YFSETQ come from the germline V gene. The V end was cut by 3 bases, the J end by 1 base, with 7 bases between. The CDR3 is 13 residues long. Sequencing input: CD4+ T cells from blood, cultured in vitro. V gene TRBV5-1 combines with J gene TRBJ1-1; D is unclear. This sequence originates from a human donor in good health. The CDR3 loop reads CASSWQPNTEAFF. Written as DNA, the CDR3 is TGCGCCAGCAGCTGGCAGCCGAACACTGAAGCTTTCTTT.